The 17 T cell receptor beta chains presented below share a single source sample, sequenced in a study of T cell responses to AZD1222 COVID-19 vaccine. TCRdb's table, derived via immunoSEQ multiplex PCR, lists solely in-frame clones and lacks some. The sample gives tens of thousands of clones, less than 90% of which show up once; approximately 19% is in the top ten. The sample here was peripheral blood, taken on day 0 of AZD1222 vaccination. These receptors all stem from an adult in good health.

This clone showed up just once. This chain links TRBV6-5 with TRBJ1-3; D may be TRBD1 (6 bases). The V gene's germline CDR1 is MNHEY and CDR2 SVGAGI. The germline V and J ends were trimmed by 2 bases and 2 bases, with 13 bases remaining between them. The CDR3 consists of 16 residues. The DNA of the CDR3 is TGTGCCAGCAGTTACACCACAGGGATGGCTGGAAACACCATATATTTT. As protein: CASSYTTGMAGNTIYF.

This clone has at least ten counts. The J gene is TRBJ2-7, the V gene TRBV4-2, with D maybe TRBD2 (6 bases). The V end lost 3 bases, the J end lost 0 bases, and 9 bases lay between the germline ends. Germline V gives CDR1 LGHNA, CDR2 YNFKEQ. This CDR3 has 14 residues. CDR3: CASSQDYNSYEQYF. CDR3 sequence (DNA): TGTGCCAGCAGCCAGGACTATAACTCCTACGAGCAGTACTTC.

This chain uses TRBV19 with TRBJ2-6; 8 positions match TRBD1. The CDR3 is 21 amino acids. V lost 0 bases to trimming and J lost 0 bases; unmatched junction nucleotides: 13. Germline assignment: CDR1 LNHDA and CDR2 SQIVND (reference sequence). CDR3 sequence reads: CASSIEGLGDRLISGANVLTF. CDR3 DNA: TGTGCCAGTAGTATAGAGGGCTTAGGGGACAGGTTGATCTCTGGGGCCAACGTCCTGACTTTC.

The rearrangement links TRBV7-2 to TRBJ2-1; possible D gene TRBD2, 6 bases. The CDR3 consists of 14 residues. The V end lost 6 bases, the J end lost 7 bases, and 16 bases lay between the germline ends. The germline CDR1 and CDR2 sequences are SGHTA and FQGNSA. CDR3 in amino acids: CASRRTTDGNEQFF. DNA of the CDR3: TGTGCCAGCAGAAGGACTACGGATGGGAATGAGCAGTTCTTC.

The chain combines TRBV27 with TRBJ1-5; 7 bases line up with TRBD1. The CDR3 loop spans 16 amino acids. Germline loops: CDR1 MNHEY, CDR2 SMNVEV (reference sequence). J lost 11 bases, V lost 5 bases, and 18 bases had no gene match. The CDR3 DNA is TGTGCCAGCAGTCCCAAACAAAAATTTACAGGGGCAGCCCAGCATTTT. Protein product: CASSPKQKFTGAAQHF.

The table lists this clone with a few counts. This chain uses TRBV6-1 with TRBJ2-7; D uncertain. Germline lookup yields CDR1 MNHNS and CDR2 SASEGT. The CDR3 extends over 15 amino acids. Between the trimmed V and J ends, which lost 0 bases and 2 bases, there was a span of 11 bases. The CDR3 loop reads CASSEAQGGAYEQYF. The CDR3 coding sequence is TGTGCCAGCAGTGAAGCGCAAGGCGGAGCCTACGAGCAGTACTTC.

V and J are TRBV19 and TRBJ2-2; D not resolved. Germline V gene data show CDR1 as LNHDA and CDR2 as SQIVND (reference sequence). V was trimmed by 3 bases and J by 4 bases, leaving 15 bases between them. The CDR3 consists of 16 residues. The CDR3 reads CASSILGPPATGELFF. CDR3 nucleotides: TGTGCCAGTAGTATCCTAGGGCCACCGGCCACCGGGGAGCTGTTTTTT. The variable domain in full, with the rest retrieved from reference TRBV19 and TRBJ2-2, is DGGITQSPKYLFRKEGQNVTLSCEQNLNHDAMYWYRQDPGQGLRLIYYSQIVNDFQKGDIAEGYSVSREKKESFPLTVTSAQKNPTAFYLCASSILGPPATGELFFGEGSRLTVL.

This rearrangement joins TRBV5-1 to TRBJ2-7; 9 bases are shared with TRBD1. The CDR3 is 16 amino acids. V was clipped by 0 bases and J by 6 bases; unmatched bases: 10. Germline V CDR1 and CDR2: SGHRS, YFSETQ. CDR3 nucleotide sequence: TGCGCCAGCAGCTTGGATCCCGGGACAGGGCTTCCCGAGCAGTACTTC. As protein: CASSLDPGTGLPEQYF.

The rearrangement joins TRBV30 to TRBJ1-2; unclear D gene. This CDR3 has 12 amino acids. Trimming took 2 bases from V and 4 from J, leaving 8 bases between them. Germline CDR1 reads GTSNPN; CDR2 reads SVGIG (reference sequence). CDR3 sequence (DNA): TGTGCCTGGAGTAACGGTGGCTATGGCTACACCTTC. It translates to CAWSNGGYGYTF.

This sequence joins TRBV18 and TRBJ1-2, with D unresolved. CDR3 length equals 16 residues. Germline CDR1 and CDR2: KGHSH and LQKENI. Trimming left V 3 bases short and J 4 bases short, with 18 bases between. The CDR3 DNA sequence: TGTGCCAGCTCACCCATCGGCAACCAGGCGAGCTATGGCTACACCTTC. Translated, it gives CASSPIGNQASYGYTF. The variable domain in full, with the rest retrieved from reference TRBV18 and TRBJ1-2, is NAGVMQNPRHLVRRRGQEARLRCSPMKGHSHVYWYRQLPEEGLKFMVYLQKENIIDESGMPKERFSAEFPKEGPSILRIQQVVRGDSAAYFCASSPIGNQASYGYTFGSGTRLTVV.

The V call is TRBV7-2, the J call TRBJ2-7; 7 bases are a match to TRBD2. V gave up 2 bases and J gave up 5 bases; unmatched junction bases: 6. This CDR3 has 14 residues. The germline V gene has CDR1 SGHTA and CDR2 FQGNSA. CDR3 in DNA: TGTGCCAGCAGCTTAAGGACTAGTGGTGACGAGCAGTACTTC. Translation: CASSLRTSGDEQYF.

The chain employs TRBV5-5 and TRBJ2-6; the D is unclear. The germline CDR1 and CDR2 sequences are SGHKS and YYEKEE (reference sequence). V was trimmed by 1 base and J by 2 bases, leaving 13 bases between them. This CDR3 region has 17 residues. The CDR3 sequence: CASSLIQKATGANVLTF. CDR3 nucleotide sequence: TGTGCCAGCAGCTTGATACAGAAGGCAACTGGGGCCAACGTCCTGACTTTC.

The chain carries TRBV5-1 and TRBJ1-4, with 7 bases that match TRBD1. Germline V gene sequence: CDR1 SGHRS, CDR2 YFSETQ. This CDR3 contains 16 residues. V shed 5 bases and J 4 bases; nucleotides not matched to a gene: 11. The CDR3 nucleotides read TGCGCCAGCAGTACAGACCCAGGGGGACTTAATGAAAAACTGTTTTTT. Translated, it gives CASSTDPGGLNEKLFF. Variable domain in full (rest from reference TRBV5-1 and TRBJ1-4): KAGVTQTPRYLIKTRGQQVTLSCSPISGHRSVSWYQQTPGQGLQFLFEYFSETQRNKGNFPGRFSGRQFSNSRSEMNVSTLELGDSALYLCASSTDPGGLNEKLFFGSGTQLSVL.

This chain connects TRBV7-3 to TRBJ2-7; 9 bases match TRBD1. The CDR3 consists of 14 residues. Germline CDR1 and CDR2: SGHTA and FQGTGA. V lost 4 bases and J lost 6; bases outside the gene matches: 7. The CDR3 nucleotides read TGTGCCAGCAGCTCTACAGGGGGCCCCGCCGAGCAGTACTTC. This encodes CASSSTGGPAEQYF.

The rearrangement uses TRBV10-3 and TRBJ2-3; D is unresolved. Deletions cut 10 bases from V and 3 bases from J, with 23 bases between. This CDR3 comprises 16 residues. Germline CDR1 reads ENHRY; CDR2 reads SYGVKD. This CDR3 reads CATFRNSGLQTDTQYF. In DNA, the CDR3 is TGTGCCACGTTCCGGAACTCAGGATTGCAGACAGATACGCAGTATTTT.

This chain joins TRBV4-2 and TRBJ1-1, with 7 bases fitting TRBD1. Germline loops: CDR1 LGHNA, CDR2 YNFKEQ. V trimming: 1 base; J trimming: 4 bases; junction bases outside the gene matches: 6. The CDR3 covers 15 residues. The CDR3 region is CASSQVRTGSTEAFF. As DNA, the CDR3 is TGTGCCAGCAGCCAAGTAAGGACAGGATCCACTGAAGCTTTCTTT.

J is TRBJ1-3 and V is TRBV19; possible D gene TRBD1, 6 bases. With 4 bases removed from V and 15 bases from J, the gap between germline ends came to 19 bases. The germline CDR1 and CDR2 sequences are LNHDA and SQIVND (reference sequence). The CDR3 totals 13 residues. This CDR3 is CASSTLQGAPTYF. In DNA form, the CDR3 reads TGTGCCAGTAGTACGCTACAGGGCGCCCCTACATATTTT.